The 32 T cell receptor beta chains reported below all come from one sample, sequenced in a study of tumor-infiltrating lymphocytes in primary liver carcinoma. Between roughly 20 and 32 mg of unsorted bulk tissue served as the source from which RNA and DNA were co-extracted. TCR beta cDNA was reverse-transcribed from roughly 520 ng of total RNA. The reaction used a constant-region primer and ProtoScript II reverse transcriptase. ARM-PCR was slightly modified, and three nested multiplex PCR rounds with it gave rise to the TCR beta libraries. Amplification in the first two PCR rounds was performed using TRBV1-TRBV30 forward primers and a C-beta reverse primer for approximately 10 cycles each. MiXCR, run by TCRdb on the multiplex PCR reads, gives a single entry per CDR3 protein. Of about 120,000 distinct CDR3 sequences detected, around two thirds appear once; the ten largest clones hold approximately 9.7%.

Input material: liver tumor tissue from sampling region 1. Subset denoted: tumor region T1, superior pole. These receptors were taken from a woman aged 55-75 years with primary liver carcinoma and hepatitis B virus infection.

A note on this clonotype: This may come from a read error, since a much larger clone is one base off. The chain carries TRBV6-6 and TRBJ2-4; 9 bases are a match to TRBD2. This CDR3 contains 12 residues. From germline, CDR1 is MNHNY and CDR2 SVGAGI (reference sequence). Trimming removed 6 bases from V and 14 bases from J; junction bases left unmatched: 8. Here the CDR3 reads CASRATSGRKYF. The CDR3 region has the DNA TGTGCCAGCAGGGCGACTAGCGGACGAAAGTACTTC.

The CDR3 DNA follows: TGTGCCAGCAGCGCCATTCCCCGACTAGCGGGAGGGCTGAAACCCTGCGAGCAGTACTTC. Its protein is CASSAIPRLAGGLKPCEQYF. V gene TRBV11-2 combines with J gene TRBJ2-7; 14 nucleotides align to TRBD2. Trimming cost V 5 bases and J 6 bases; bases outside gene matches: 21. This CDR3 has 20 amino acids. Germline assignment: CDR1 SGHAT and CDR2 FQNNGV.

With respect to this clonotype: A much more abundant neighbour one base away suggests this may be a read error. The CDR3 loop reads CDSSLGGPRYNEQFF. The CDR3 DNA is TGTGACAGCAGTTTAGGAGGCCCGCGGTACAATGAGCAGTTCTTC. V and J are TRBV12-3 or TRBV12-4 and TRBJ2-1; D possibly corresponds to TRBD2 (5 bases). CDR3 size: 15 residues.

In its sample, this clonotype was seen once. This chain uses TRBV11-2 with TRBJ1-2, with 8 nucleotides matching TRBD1. The J segment lost 2 bases and the V segment lost 11 bases, leaving 13 bases of the junction unmatched. In germline, CDR1 is SGHAT, CDR2 FQNNGV. The CDR3 length is 15 residues. The CDR3 DNA is TGTGCCGGCTGCTTAGCCAGGGGGCCGAACTATGGCTACACCTTC. It yields the protein CAGCLARGPNYGYTF.

Remarks on this clonotype: One end of the junction is discordant with germline, which a read error may explain. The chain joins TRBV12-3 or TRBV12-4 to TRBJ2-3; D may be TRBD1 (6 bases). The end of the DNA is better explained by TRBJ1-5, so the J call may be wrong. This CDR3 region has 12 residues. CDR3 residues: CGSSWGAISQHF. The CDR3 nucleotides are TGTGGCAGCAGTTGGGGGGCTATATCGCAGCATTTT.

This clonotype has only one observation. The V gene is TRBV11-2, the J gene TRBJ2-4; TRBD1 agrees at 7 bases. This CDR3 comprises 14 residues. Losses at the gene ends were 0 bases for V and 7 bases for J; bases not matched to a gene: 3. Per germline, CDR1 SGHAT and CDR2 FQNNGV. The CDR3 sequence is CASSLDRQGNIQYF. Here the CDR3 DNA reads TGTGCCAGCAGCTTAGATCGACAGGGCAACATTCAGTACTTC.

Note on this clonotype: One junction end does not reproduce the germline sequence, and a read error may be involved. This chain joins TRBV28 and TRBJ1-5; 8 nucleotides align to TRBD1. This CDR3 spans 19 amino acids. Germline V gene lookup returns CDR1 MDHEN and CDR2 SYDVKM. The CDR3 DNA reads as TGTGCCAGCAGTTTAATCAGGGGGCGCGGGTCATTCGGCAATCAGCCCCAGCACTTT. This sequence encodes CASSLIRGRGSFGNQPQHF.

As for this clonotype: Mismatch with germline at one junction end may stem from a read error. The chain uses TRBV7-8 and TRBJ2-1; 9 positions agree with TRBD1. Germline V gene lookup returns CDR1 SGHVS and CDR2 FQNEAQ. This CDR3 is built from 16 residues. CDR3 sequence (DNA): TGTGCCAGTAGCTTAGGGGACAGGGTTATGATATATGAGCAGTTCTTC. This encodes CASSLGDRVMIYEQFF.

A word on this clonotype: Germline is not matched at one junction end, which may reflect a read error. The chain carries TRBV4-2 and TRBJ2-7; TRBD2 matches 11 bases. CDR1 is LGHNA, CDR2 YNFKEQ, per germline. This CDR3 spans 16 amino acids. CDR3 region: CVSSLGNSGRANEQYF. CDR3 DNA sequence: TGTGTCAGCAGCCTCGGGAATAGCGGGAGGGCCAACGAGCAGTACTTC.

Comment on this clonotype: The junction shows a germline mismatch at one end, possibly a read error. This chain joins TRBV11-2 and TRBJ2-2; D perhaps matches TRBD2 (7 bases). Germline CDR1 and CDR2: SGHAT and FQNNGV. This CDR3 has 17 amino acids. The DNA for the CDR3 is TGTGCCAGCAGCCCGGAAGGGGGGGAGGCTAACACCGGGAAGCTCTTTTTT. Translated: CASSPEGGEANTGKLFF.

Remarks on this clonotype: Mismatch with germline at one junction end may stem from a read error. The chain carries TRBV6-6 and TRBJ1-1; 7 positions match TRBD1. The length of the CDR3 is 14 residues. CDR1 and CDR2 (germline): MNHNY, SVGAGI (reference sequence). The CDR3 DNA sequence: TGTGCCAGCACCAGGGGACAGACGAGCACTGAGGCTTTCTTT. It translates to CASTRGQTSTEAFF.

This clonotype was seen once. An end of the junction does not agree with germline; a read error may underlie this. The J gene is TRBJ2-1, the V gene TRBV11-2; D unclear. Germline loops: CDR1 SGHAT, CDR2 FQNNGV. This CDR3 is built from 11 residues. CDR3 residues: CASRLDMIQFF. CDR3 bases: TGTGCCAGCAGGTTAGATATGATTCAGTTCTTC. The variable domain in full, with the rest retrieved from reference TRBV11-2 and TRBJ2-1, is EAGVAQSPRYKIIEKRQSVAFWCNPISGHATLYWYQQILGQGPKLLIQFQNNGVVDDSQLPKDRFSAERLKGVDSTLKIQPAKLEDSAVYLCASRLDMIQFFGPGTRLTVL.

J is TRBJ2-1 and V is TRBV19; 10 positions match TRBD1. V gave up 5 bases and J gave up 3 bases; unmatched junction bases: 4. This CDR3 spans 15 amino acids. CDR1 is LNHDA and CDR2 is SQIVND in the germline V gene (reference sequence). This CDR3 is CASSFRTGGYNEQFF. CDR3 in DNA: TGTGCCAGTAGTTTCAGGACAGGGGGCTACAATGAGCAGTTCTTC.

This clonotype was recorded once. At one end the junction does not follow the germline gene, possibly because of a read error. The chain is built from TRBV5-5 and TRBJ2-7, with 7 bases matching TRBD1. CDR3 size: 15 residues. Looked up from germline, CDR1 is SGHKS and CDR2 is YYEKEE (reference sequence). The CDR3 coding sequence is TGTGCCAGCAGCTTGGCATCGGGACAGCCCTACGAGCAGTGCTTC. Residues: CASSLASGQPYEQCF.

As concerns this clonotype: This is likely a read error, given that the CDR3 carries no conserved phenylalanine or tryptophan at its end. The chain has TRBV28 and TRBJ2-7; 10 bases are a match to TRBD1. CDR3 length: 15 amino acids. The J segment lost 1 base and the V segment lost 5 bases, leaving 5 bases of the junction unmatched. Germline CDR1 MDHEN, CDR2 SYDVKM. CDR3 in DNA: TGTGCCAGCAGTGGGACAGGGGCGCTTTCCTACGAGCAGTACCTC. Translated, it gives CASSGTGALSYEQYL.

To note about this clonotype: One base away lies a much larger clone, so this may be a sequencing read error. This chain joins TRBV6-5 and TRBJ1-1; tentative D call: TRBD1 (5 bases). The CDR3 is 12 amino acids. CDR1 and CDR2 (germline): MNHEY, SVGAGI. The CDR3 bases are TGTGCCAGCAGTTATTTGGGGCGGGAAGCTTACTTT. Translation gives CASSYLGREAYF.

A remark on this clonotype: A read error may explain this, as a much larger clone is one base away. V is TRBV6-1 and J is TRBJ1-1; D is possibly TRBD1 (5 bases). This CDR3 has 15 amino acids. Looked up from germline, CDR1 is MNHNS and CDR2 is SASEGT. CDR3 sequence: CACRRDERGNTEAFF. CDR3 in DNA: TGTGCCTGCAGGAGGGACGAACGGGGGAACACTGAAGCTTTCTTT.

Details on this clonotype: At one end the junction does not follow the germline gene, possibly because of a read error. The chain employs TRBV6-5 and TRBJ2-7, with 7 bases identical to TRBD1. Germline CDR1 is MNHEY and CDR2 is SVGAGI. The CDR3 is 14 residues long. For the CDR3, the DNA is TGTGCCAGTAGTCTTACCTCGACAGGGAATAAGCAGCACTTC. It encodes CASSLTSTGNKQHF.

In regard to this clonotype: The final CDR3 position lacks the conserved phenylalanine or tryptophan, pointing to a likely read error. This rearrangement joins TRBV6-5 to TRBJ1-6; no clear D gene. CDR3 length: 17 amino acids. V lost 7 bases, J lost 12 bases, and 28 bases lay in between. Germline lookup yields CDR1 MNHEY and CDR2 SVGAGI. CDR3 sequence reads: CASNQSVGVGDNRPLHL. The CDR3 DNA is TGTGCCAGCAACCAGAGTGTGGGTGTTGGGGATAATCGACCCCTCCACCTT.

The V call is TRBV24-1, the J call TRBJ1-1; D perhaps matches TRBD1 (5 bases). The germline V and J ends were trimmed by 7 bases and 1 base, with 12 bases remaining between them. Germline CDR1 is KGHDR and CDR2 is SFDVKD. The CDR3 has 14 amino acids. CDR3 DNA: TGTGCCACCAGCGCCGGGACCCAGAACACTGAAGCTTTCTTT. Encoded protein: CATSAGTQNTEAFF.

The genes are TRBV13 and TRBJ2-7; the match to TRBD2 covers 10 bases. Germline V gene data show CDR1 as PRHDT and CDR2 as FYEKMQ (reference sequence). The V segment lost 7 bases and the J segment 4 bases; nucleotides outside the gene matches: 10. This CDR3 has 15 amino acids. The CDR3 DNA reads as TGTGCCAGCAACTCCCGGACTAGCGGACCATACGAGCAGTACTTC. Its translation is CASNSRTSGPYEQYF. The complete variable domain, with remaining parts taken from reference TRBV13 and TRBJ2-7, reads AAGVIQSPRHLIKEKRETATLKCYPIPRHDTVYWYQQGPGQDPQFLISFYEKMQSDKGSIPDRFSAQQFSDYHSELNMSSLELGDSALYFCASNSRTSGPYEQYFGPGTRLTVT.

This clonotype is termed large (0.1 to 1%). The V and J genes are TRBV29-1 and TRBJ2-1, with a tentative D call TRBD1 (5 bases). V lost 3 bases and J lost 7, with 16 bases in between. CDR1 SQVTM and CDR2 ANQGSEA come from the germline V gene. The CDR3 is 14 amino acids. CDR3 nucleotide sequence: TGCAGCGTTGACCTGGAAGGTAGGGGAAATGAGCAGTTCTTC. Encoded protein: CSVDLEGRGNEQFF.

For this clonotype: Mismatch with germline at one junction end may stem from a read error. This CDR3 reads CVSSFGHSTDTQYF. CDR3 DNA: TGTGTCAGCAGCTTTGGGCACAGCACAGATACGCAGTACTTT. The rearrangement links TRBV11-2 to TRBJ2-3; D not certain. This CDR3 has 14 residues. Germline V gives CDR1 SGHAT, CDR2 FQNNGV.

Concerning this clonotype itself: A much more abundant neighbour one base away suggests this may be a read error. The chain recombines TRBV12-3 or TRBV12-4 with TRBJ1-1; 9 nucleotides line up with TRBD1. After removal of 2 bases from V and 4 bases from J, the junction contained 11 bases not matched to a gene. The CDR3 is 17 amino acids. CDR3 amino acids: CASSLIQGQGSGTEAFF. The CDR3 region has the DNA TGTGCCAGCAGTTTAATACAGGGACAGGGTAGCGGCACTGAAGCTTTCTTT.

The V gene is TRBV7-2, the J gene TRBJ2-1; no reliable D call. The J call is uncertain, as TRBJ2-7 better fits the DNA end. The germline V gene encodes CDR1 SGHTA and CDR2 FQGNSA. This CDR3 contains 13 residues. In nucleotides, the CDR3 is TGTGCCAGCAGCTTAGTGAGGAGCGATGAGCAGTACTTC. It yields the protein CASSLVRSDEQYF.

In regard to this clonotype: A much larger clone lies a single base off, so this may be a read error. V usage is TRBV12-3 or TRBV12-4 and J usage is TRBJ2-4; a possible D gene is TRBD2 (6 bases). V was cut by 5 bases and J by 6 bases, with 20 bases left in between. The CDR3 runs 16 residues. Here the CDR3 reads CASSLRGFGSINIQYF. For the CDR3, the DNA is TGTGCCAGCAGTCTTCGGGGGTTTGGTTCCATAAACATTCAGTACTTC.

J is TRBJ2-7 and V is TRBV29-1, with 7 bases identical to TRBD1. Per germline, CDR1 SQVTM and CDR2 ANQGSEA. The CDR3 has 13 residues. With 6 bases clipped from V and 5 bases from J, the junction kept 10 bases outside the gene matches. This CDR3 reads CSVDGTVGHEQYF. CDR3 nucleotides: TGCAGCGTCGATGGGACAGTGGGCCACGAGCAGTACTTC.

Concerning this clonotype: Because it lacks the conserved phenylalanine or tryptophan at the end, this CDR3 is likely a read error. The genes are TRBV11-2 and TRBJ2-1; D unresolved. The V end was cut by 4 bases, the J end by 5 bases, with 15 bases between. This CDR3 has 15 residues. In germline, CDR1 is SGHAT, CDR2 FQNNGV. CDR3 residues: CASSWARAFNNEQFL. As DNA, the CDR3 is TGTGCCAGCAGCTGGGCTAGAGCGTTTAACAATGAGCAGTTCCTC.

About this clonotype itself: A clone one base away is much larger, so this may be a read error. The chain carries TRBV7-8 and TRBJ2-2; D assignment may be TRBD1 or TRBD2 (6 bases each). Germline-derived CDR1 and CDR2 are SGHVS and FQNEAQ. This CDR3 is built from 18 residues. The CDR3 region is CASSVLGTGDMNAGELFF. The CDR3 region has the DNA TGTGCCAGCAGCGTACTCGGTACGGGGGACATGAACGCCGGGGAGCTGTTTTTT.

This clonotype was recorded many times. The CDR3 nucleotides are TGTGCCAGCAGTTACGGCGCCGGCAATCAGCCCCAGCATTTT. Its protein is CASSYGAGNQPQHF. The chain has TRBV6-2 or TRBV6-3 and TRBJ1-5; D remains unclear. The CDR3 is made up of 14 amino acids. Germline V CDR1 and CDR2: MNHEY, SVGEGT. V shed 2 bases and J shed 2 bases, with 7 bases lying between them.

Worth noting for this clonotype: A read error may be the cause here, since a much bigger clone is one base away. The rearrangement uses TRBV30 and TRBJ1-2; D ambiguous. Germline lookup yields CDR1 GTSNPN and CDR2 SVGIG (reference sequence). This CDR3 is built from 12 residues. V was cut by 2 bases and J by 1 base, with 5 bases left in between. CDR3 nucleotides: TGTGCCTGGAGTATAGGTAACTATGGCTACACCTTC. Protein product: CAWSIGNYGYTF.

On this clonotype itself: It may be a read error: a sequence one base away is much more abundant. The DNA is left out, because the CDR3 cannot be placed on it with certainty; the CDR3 is given as TCRdb lists it. V gene TRBV29-1 combines with J gene TRBJ2-3; no DNA check was done on the table's D call, TRBD1. Ends included, the CDR3 has 13 residues. The germline V gene encodes CDR1 SQVTM and CDR2 ANQGSEA. The CDR3 protein is CSVGQGTTDTKYF.